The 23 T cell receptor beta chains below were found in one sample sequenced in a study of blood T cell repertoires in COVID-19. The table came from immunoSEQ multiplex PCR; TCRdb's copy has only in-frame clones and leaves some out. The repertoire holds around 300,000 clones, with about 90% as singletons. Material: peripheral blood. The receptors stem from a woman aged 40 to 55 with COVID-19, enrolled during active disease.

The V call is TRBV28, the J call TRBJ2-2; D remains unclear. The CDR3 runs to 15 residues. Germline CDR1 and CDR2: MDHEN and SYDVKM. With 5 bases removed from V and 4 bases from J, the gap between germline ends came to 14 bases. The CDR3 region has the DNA TGTGCCAGCAGTGCCCCCGGGTGGTCCACCGGGGAGCTGTTTTTT. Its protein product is CASSAPGWSTGELFF.

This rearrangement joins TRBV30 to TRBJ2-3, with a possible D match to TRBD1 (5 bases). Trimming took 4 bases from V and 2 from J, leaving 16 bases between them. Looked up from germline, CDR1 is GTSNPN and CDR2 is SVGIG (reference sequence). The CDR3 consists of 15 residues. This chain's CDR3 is CAWTEGAGPTDTQYF. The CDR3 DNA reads TGTGCCTGGACCGAAGGGGCAGGCCCCACAGATACGCAGTATTTT.

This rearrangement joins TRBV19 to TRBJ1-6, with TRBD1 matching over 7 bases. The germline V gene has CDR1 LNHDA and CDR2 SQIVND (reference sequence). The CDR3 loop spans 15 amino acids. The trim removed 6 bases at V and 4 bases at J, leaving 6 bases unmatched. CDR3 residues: CASRDRQGYNSPLHF. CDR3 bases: TGTGCCAGTAGGGATCGACAGGGTTATAATTCACCCCTCCACTTT.

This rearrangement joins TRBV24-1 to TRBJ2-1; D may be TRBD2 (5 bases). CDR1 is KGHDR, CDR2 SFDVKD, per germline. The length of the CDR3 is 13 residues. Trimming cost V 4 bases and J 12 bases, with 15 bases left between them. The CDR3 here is CATSDPFSGGQFF. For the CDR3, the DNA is TGTGCCACCAGTGACCCGTTTTCTGGAGGGCAGTTCTTC.

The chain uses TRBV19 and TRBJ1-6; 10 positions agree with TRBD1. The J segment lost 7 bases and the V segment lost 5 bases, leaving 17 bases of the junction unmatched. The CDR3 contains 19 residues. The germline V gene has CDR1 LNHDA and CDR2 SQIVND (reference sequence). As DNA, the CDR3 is TGTGCCAGTAGTGGGTCACCGGGACAGGGGCTACCGTTGAATTCACCCCTCCACTTT. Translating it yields CASSGSPGQGLPLNSPLHF.

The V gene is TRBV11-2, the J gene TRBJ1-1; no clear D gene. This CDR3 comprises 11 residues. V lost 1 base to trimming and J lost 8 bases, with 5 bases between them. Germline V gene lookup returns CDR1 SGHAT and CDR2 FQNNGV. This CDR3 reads CASSLALEAFF. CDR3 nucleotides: TGTGCCAGCAGCTTAGCCCTCGAAGCTTTCTTT.

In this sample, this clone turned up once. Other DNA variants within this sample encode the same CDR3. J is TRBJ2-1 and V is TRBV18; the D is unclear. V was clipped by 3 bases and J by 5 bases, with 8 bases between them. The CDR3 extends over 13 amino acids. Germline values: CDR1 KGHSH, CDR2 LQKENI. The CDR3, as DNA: TGTGCCAGCTCACCGCTAATAGACAATGAGCAGTTCTTC. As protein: CASSPLIDNEQFF.

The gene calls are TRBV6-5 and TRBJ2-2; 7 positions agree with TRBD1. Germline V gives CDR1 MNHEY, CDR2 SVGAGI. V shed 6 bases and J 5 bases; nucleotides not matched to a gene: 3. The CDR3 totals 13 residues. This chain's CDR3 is CASRKQGTGELFF. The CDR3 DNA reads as TGTGCCAGCAGGAAACAGGGGACCGGGGAGCTGTTTTTT.

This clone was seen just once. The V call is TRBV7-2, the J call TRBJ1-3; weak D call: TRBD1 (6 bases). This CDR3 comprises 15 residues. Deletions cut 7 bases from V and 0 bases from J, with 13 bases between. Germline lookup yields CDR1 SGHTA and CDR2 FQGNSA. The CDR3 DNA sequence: TGTGCCAGCACCAAAGGGGGGGGCTCTGGAAACACCATATATTTT. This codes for CASTKGGGSGNTIYF.

As DNA, the CDR3 is TGTGCCAGCAACAGGGGGGTAGCGGGAGGTCGCAACAATGAGCAGTTCTTC. It specifies CASNRGVAGGRNNEQFF. The chain combines TRBV11-2 with TRBJ2-1; TRBD2 matches 10 bases. Per germline, CDR1 SGHAT and CDR2 FQNNGV. V was pared by 7 bases and J by 5 bases, with 14 bases of the junction left unmatched. CDR3 size: 17 residues.

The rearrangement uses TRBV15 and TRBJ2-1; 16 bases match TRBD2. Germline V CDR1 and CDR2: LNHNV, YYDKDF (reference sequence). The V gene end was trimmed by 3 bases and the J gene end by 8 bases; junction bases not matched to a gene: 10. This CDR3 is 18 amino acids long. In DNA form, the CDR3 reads TGTGCCACCAGCAGTGCCACGTCCGGGACTAGCGGGGGGGATGAGCAGTTCTTC. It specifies CATSSATSGTSGGDEQFF.

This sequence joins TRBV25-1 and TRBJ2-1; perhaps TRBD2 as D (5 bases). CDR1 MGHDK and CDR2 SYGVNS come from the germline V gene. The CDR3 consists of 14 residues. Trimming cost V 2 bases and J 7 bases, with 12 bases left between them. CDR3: CASSEGLRGNEQFF. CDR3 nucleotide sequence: TGTGCCAGCAGTGAAGGGTTGCGCGGGAATGAGCAGTTCTTC.

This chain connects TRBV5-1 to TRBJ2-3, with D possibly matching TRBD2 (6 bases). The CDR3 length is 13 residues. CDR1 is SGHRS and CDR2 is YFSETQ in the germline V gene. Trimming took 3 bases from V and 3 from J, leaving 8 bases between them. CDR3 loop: CASSSGTTDTQYF. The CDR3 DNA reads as TGCGCCAGCAGCTCCGGGACTACAGATACGCAGTATTTT.

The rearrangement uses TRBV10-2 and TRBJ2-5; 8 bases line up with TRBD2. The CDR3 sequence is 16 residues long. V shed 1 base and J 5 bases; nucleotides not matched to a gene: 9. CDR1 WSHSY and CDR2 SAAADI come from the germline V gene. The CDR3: CASSELRGRGRETQYF. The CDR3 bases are TGCGCCAGCAGTGAGTTGCGGGGGCGCGGGAGGGAGACCCAGTACTTC.

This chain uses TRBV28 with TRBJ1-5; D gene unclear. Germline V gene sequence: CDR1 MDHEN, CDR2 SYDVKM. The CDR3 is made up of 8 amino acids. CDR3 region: CLPRAQHF. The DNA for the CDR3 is TGTCTCCCGAGGGCCCAGCATTTT.

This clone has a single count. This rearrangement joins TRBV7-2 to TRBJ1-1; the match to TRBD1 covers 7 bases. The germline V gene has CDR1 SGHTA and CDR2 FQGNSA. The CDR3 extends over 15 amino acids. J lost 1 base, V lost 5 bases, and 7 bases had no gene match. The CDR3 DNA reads TGTGCCAGCAGCCCGGGGGACAGAGCGAACACTGAAGCTTTCTTT. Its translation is CASSPGDRANTEAFF.

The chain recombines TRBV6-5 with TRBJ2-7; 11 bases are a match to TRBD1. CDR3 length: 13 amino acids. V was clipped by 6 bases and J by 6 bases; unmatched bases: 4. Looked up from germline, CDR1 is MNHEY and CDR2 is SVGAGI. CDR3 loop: CASRGQGGIEQYF. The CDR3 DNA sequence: TGTGCCAGCAGGGGACAGGGGGGGATCGAGCAGTACTTC.

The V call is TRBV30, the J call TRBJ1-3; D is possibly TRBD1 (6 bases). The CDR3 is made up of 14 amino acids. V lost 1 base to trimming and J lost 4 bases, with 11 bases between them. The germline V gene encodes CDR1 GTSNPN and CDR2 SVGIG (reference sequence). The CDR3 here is CAWSENRAGNTIYF. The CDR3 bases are TGTGCCTGGAGTGAGAACAGGGCCGGAAACACCATATATTTT.

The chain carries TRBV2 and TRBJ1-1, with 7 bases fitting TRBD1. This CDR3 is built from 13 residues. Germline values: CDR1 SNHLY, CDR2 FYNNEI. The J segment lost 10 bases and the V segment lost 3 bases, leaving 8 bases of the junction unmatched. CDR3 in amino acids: CASSDEGALGAFF. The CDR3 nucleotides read TGTGCCAGCAGTGATGAGGGGGCGCTGGGAGCTTTCTTT.

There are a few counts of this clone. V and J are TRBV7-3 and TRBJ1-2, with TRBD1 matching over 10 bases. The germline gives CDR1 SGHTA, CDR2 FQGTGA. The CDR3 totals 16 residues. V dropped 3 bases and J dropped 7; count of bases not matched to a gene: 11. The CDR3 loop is CASSFSGTGAAFGYTF. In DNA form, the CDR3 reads TGTGCCAGCAGCTTCTCCGGGACAGGGGCCGCCTTTGGCTACACCTTC.

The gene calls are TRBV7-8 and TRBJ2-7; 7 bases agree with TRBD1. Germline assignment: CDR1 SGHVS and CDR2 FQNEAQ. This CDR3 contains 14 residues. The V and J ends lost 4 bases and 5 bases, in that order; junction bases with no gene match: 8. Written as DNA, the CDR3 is TGTGCCAGCAGCTACGACAGGGTTCGGGACGAGCAGTACTTC. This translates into CASSYDRVRDEQYF.

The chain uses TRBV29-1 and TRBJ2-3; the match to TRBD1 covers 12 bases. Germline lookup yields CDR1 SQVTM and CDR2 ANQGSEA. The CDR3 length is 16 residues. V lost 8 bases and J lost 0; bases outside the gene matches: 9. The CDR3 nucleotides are TGCAGCAAAGGGACAGGGGGCTCGGGTAGCACAGATACGCAGTATTTT. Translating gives CSKGTGGSGSTDTQYF.

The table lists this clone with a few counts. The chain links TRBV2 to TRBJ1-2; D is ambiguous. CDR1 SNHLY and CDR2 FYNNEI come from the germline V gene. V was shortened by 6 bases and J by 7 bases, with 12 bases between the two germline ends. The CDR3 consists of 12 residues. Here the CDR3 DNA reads TGTGCCAGCAGCGAGATAGCTGGTGGCTACACCTTC. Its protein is CASSEIAGGYTF.